This T cell receptor (beta chain) was observed in a study of vaccination effects on CD4 cells after COVID-19. This clone was counted once. Its antigen is unidentified. CD4+ T cells specific for antigen were expanded with viral peptide pools by the ViraFEST assay before sequencing. The culture ran for roughly ten days, and then CD4+ T cells were isolated. The study found no prior SARS-CoV-2 infection in the vaccine recipients, who tested negative for nucleocapsid antibodies. The table came from immunoSEQ multiplex PCR; TCRdb's copy has only in-frame clones and leaves some out. The sample lists about 68,000 clones, around 80% occurring once. V shed 5 bases and J shed 4 bases, with 5 bases lying between them. The CDR3 is 12 residues long. The V gene's germline CDR1 is KGHDR and CDR2 SFDVKD.

This receptor was obtained from a human donor who received a COVID-19 vaccine. The source material was CD4+ T cells from PBMCs cultured with SARS-CoV-2 spike peptides, sampled before COVID-19 vaccination. V usage is TRBV24-1 and J usage is TRBJ2-1; a possible D gene is TRBD1 (5 bases). This CDR3 reads CATSAGYNEQFF. CDR3 sequence (DNA): TGTGCCACCAGTGCAGGGTACAATGAGCAGTTCTTC.